The 16 T cell receptor beta chains given below trace back to one sample, sequenced in a study of T cells in Graves' hyperthyroidism and ophthalmopathy. RNA transcripts were the template for amplifying TCR beta CDR3 regions. The TCR CDR3 first-round RT-PCR relied on the HTBI primer set. TCRdb independently ran MiXCR on the multiplex PCR reads; one entry per CDR3 protein. The table shows about 480,000 distinct CDR3 sequences, with about 20% occurring only once. The specimen was blood. Every receptor here comes from a woman aged 65 to 85 with Graves' ophthalmopathy.

This clonotype was seen more than once but under ten times. V and J are TRBV24-1 and TRBJ2-3, with 14 bases identical to TRBD2. The CDR3 is made up of 18 amino acids. CDR1 is KGHDR and CDR2 is SFDVKD in the germline V gene. The V and J ends lost 3 bases and 4 bases, in that order; junction bases with no gene match: 8. Written as DNA, the CDR3 is TGTGCCACCAGTGATCCAGGGACTAGCGGGAGTGGCTCAGATACGCAGTATTTT. Its translation is CATSDPGTSGSGSDTQYF.

This clonotype appeared many times. This chain uses TRBV15 with TRBJ2-1; no reliable D call. The CDR3 consists of 16 residues. Trimming left V 0 bases short and J 6 bases short, with 15 bases between. CDR1 and CDR2 from the germline V gene are LNHNV and YYDKDF (reference sequence). CDR3 amino acids: CATSRDRASWGNEQFF. CDR3 DNA sequence: TGTGCCACCAGCAGAGATCGGGCTAGTTGGGGCAATGAGCAGTTCTTC.

There are many counts of this clonotype. The chain carries TRBV12-5 and TRBJ1-1; 9 nucleotides line up with TRBD1. The length of the CDR3 is 14 residues. CDR1 is LGHNT, CDR2 FRNRAP, per germline. Trimming removed 2 bases from V and 4 bases from J; junction bases left unmatched: 2. CDR3 DNA: TGTGCTAGTGGTTTGCCGGGACAGGGCACTGAAGCTTTCTTT. The encoded protein is CASGLPGQGTEAFF.

This clonotype came up a few times. The rearrangement uses TRBV3-1 and TRBJ1-2, with D unresolved. V gave up 0 bases and J gave up 0 bases, with 5 bases separating them. The CDR3 consists of 14 residues. CDR1 is LGHDT, CDR2 YNNKEL, per germline (reference sequence). This CDR3 reads CASSQDSANYGYTF. Written as DNA, the CDR3 is TGTGCCAGCAGCCAAGATTCCGCTAACTATGGCTACACCTTC. Full variable domain (remainder filled in from reference TRBV3-1 and TRBJ1-2): DTAVSQTPKYLVTQMGNDKSIKCEQNLGHDTMYWYKQDSKKFLKIMFSYNNKELIINETVPNRFSPKSPDKAHLNLHINSLELGDSAVYFCASSQDSANYGYTFGSGTRLTVV.

This clonotype was recorded a few times. The chain has TRBV10-3 and TRBJ1-1; maybe TRBD1 (5 bases). Germline CDR1 is ENHRY and CDR2 is SYGVKD. The CDR3 consists of 13 residues. V was cut by 4 bases and J by 6 bases, with 12 bases left in between. Here the CDR3 reads CAISAGQGAEAFF. The CDR3 bases are TGTGCCATCAGTGCTGGGCAGGGCGCTGAAGCTTTCTTT.

This chain joins TRBV5-6 and TRBJ1-2, with D possibly matching TRBD1 (5 bases). The CDR3 is made up of 13 amino acids. V shed 4 bases and J shed 11 bases, with 18 bases lying between them. Germline-derived CDR1 and CDR2 are SGHDT and YYEEEE. CDR3 in amino acids: CASSIRLTGTYTF. The CDR3 DNA reads TGTGCCAGCAGCATACGCCTTACAGGCACTTACACCTTC.

The chain carries TRBV3-1 and TRBJ2-7, with TRBD2 matching over 12 bases. In germline, CDR1 is LGHDT, CDR2 YNNKEL (reference sequence). This CDR3 contains 17 residues. V was pared by 8 bases and J by 6 bases, with 17 bases of the junction left unmatched. This CDR3 reads CASGLLIWTSGITEQYF. The CDR3 DNA sequence: TGTGCCAGCGGCCTCCTCATTTGGACTAGCGGGATTACCGAGCAGTACTTC.

V usage is TRBV4-3 and J usage is TRBJ2-7; D not certain. V lost 0 bases, J lost 5 bases, and 8 bases lay in between. Germline loops: CDR1 LGHNA, CDR2 YSLEER. This CDR3 contains 13 residues. CDR3 sequence (DNA): TGCGCCAGCAGCCAAGAAACGTGGCACGAGCAGTACTTC. This gives the protein CASSQETWHEQYF.

V gene TRBV27 combines with J gene TRBJ2-3; D is possibly TRBD2 (6 bases). V dropped 4 bases and J dropped 2 bases, with 16 bases sitting between them. The CDR3 is 16 amino acids. Germline loops: CDR1 MNHEY, CDR2 SMNVEV (reference sequence). This CDR3 reads CASSYIGGIHTDTQYF. CDR3 sequence (DNA): TGTGCCAGCAGTTATATCGGCGGGATTCACACAGATACGCAGTATTTT.

This clonotype was counted many times. The genes are TRBV12-3 or TRBV12-4 and TRBJ1-2; 8 nucleotides match TRBD1. This CDR3 comprises 16 residues. J was trimmed by 6 bases and V by 3 bases; bases with no gene match: 12. The CDR3 DNA reads TGTGCCAGCAGTTTTAACGGACAGGGTTTTGGCGATGGCTACACCTTC. Residues: CASSFNGQGFGDGYTF.

This clonotype showed up just a few times. V is TRBV19 and J is TRBJ2-7; 7 bases match TRBD1. V shed 5 bases, J shed 2 bases, and the junction held 6 bases outside the gene matches. Per the germline V gene, CDR1 is LNHDA and CDR2 is SQIVND (reference sequence). The CDR3 spans 14 residues. The CDR3 DNA reads as TGTGCCAGTAGTTACCCGGGACAGACCTACGAGCAGTACTTC. Its translation is CASSYPGQTYEQYF.

The rearrangement links TRBV5-1 to TRBJ2-5; possibly TRBD1 or TRBD2 for D (6 bases each). CDR1 SGHRS and CDR2 YFSETQ come from the germline V gene. Trimming removed 4 bases from V and 4 bases from J, with 8 bases in between. The CDR3 is 12 amino acids. CDR3 residues: CASSKGGETQYF. CDR3 in DNA: TGCGCCAGCAGCAAGGGGGGAGAGACCCAGTACTTC.

The V call is TRBV19, the J call TRBJ1-4; D possibly corresponds to TRBD1 (5 bases). This CDR3 is 15 amino acids long. The germline V gene has CDR1 LNHDA and CDR2 SQIVND (reference sequence). With 6 bases removed from V and 6 bases from J, the gap between germline ends came to 17 bases. CDR3 amino acids: CASRTGGTWDEKLFF. In nucleotides, the CDR3 is TGTGCCAGTAGAACCGGAGGGACCTGGGATGAAAAACTGTTTTTT.

The chain uses TRBV24-1 and TRBJ2-1, with 7 bases that match TRBD2. The CDR3 is made up of 14 amino acids. Germline CDR1 KGHDR, CDR2 SFDVKD. J lost 6 bases, V lost 9 bases, and 10 bases had no gene match. The CDR3: CATQPASGVNEQFF. The CDR3, as DNA: TGTGCCACCCAACCGGCTAGCGGAGTCAATGAGCAGTTCTTC.

This clonotype has a count of ten or more. The chain uses TRBV12-5 and TRBJ2-1; D is perhaps TRBD2 (5 bases). Per the germline V gene, CDR1 is LGHNT and CDR2 is FRNRAP. V dropped 1 base and J dropped 8 bases, with 12 bases sitting between them. The CDR3 runs 14 residues. The CDR3 DNA sequence: TGTGCTAGTGGTTTGGGCCACGGTAGCGATGAGCAGTTCTTC. It encodes CASGLGHGSDEQFF.

V gene TRBV10-3 combines with J gene TRBJ1-6, with 7 bases fitting TRBD1. Germline V gene data show CDR1 as ENHRY and CDR2 as SYGVKD. CDR3 length: 13 residues. Germline trimming cut 10 bases from V and 8 bases from J; bases unmatched to any gene: 8. CDR3 coding DNA: TGTGCCACCTCTGAGGGGGCTGATTCACCCCTCCACTTT. Translated: CATSEGADSPLHF.